This passage covers 24 T cell receptor beta chains from one sample sequenced in a study of regulatory T cells in long-lasting Graves disease. With iRepertoire HTBI primers and Arm-PCR of CDR3 regions, TCR beta libraries were built. TCRdb re-analysed the multiplex PCR reads in MiXCR, keeping a single row per CDR3 protein. The sample lists hundreds of thousands of distinct CDR3 sequences, 15% to 20% occurring once. Time point here: newly diagnosed GD, antithyroid drugs for less than 3 months. There was RNA extracted from PBMCs, and the TCR library was made from it. These data also featured in a second study, about T cells in Graves' hyperthyroidism and ophthalmopathy.

The specimen was peripheral blood mononuclear cells (PBMCs), collected at new diagnosis, from a patient treated with antithyroid drugs. The source of these receptors is a man between 18 and 35 years old with Graves disease.

V and J are TRBV7-3 and TRBJ1-4, with 12 bases identical to TRBD1. Losses at the gene ends were 5 bases for V and 7 bases for J; bases not matched to a gene: 5. In germline, CDR1 is SGHTA, CDR2 FQGTGA. This CDR3 is 15 amino acids long. Here the CDR3 reads CASSPGTGGREKLFF. The CDR3 DNA is TGTGCCAGCAGCCCCGGGACAGGGGGCCGTGAAAAACTGTTTTTT.

This clonotype was seen ten or more times. V usage is TRBV27 and J usage is TRBJ2-7; perhaps TRBD1 as D (6 bases). Germline values: CDR1 MNHEY, CDR2 SMNVEV (reference sequence). V lost 6 bases, J lost 5 bases, and 26 bases lay in between. The CDR3 totals 17 residues. The CDR3 DNA reads TGTGCCAGCAGCCGCGATCCCACAGGGACCCTTATCGACGAGCAGTACTTC. The encoded protein is CASSRDPTGTLIDEQYF.

This chain connects TRBV9 to TRBJ1-5; D is possibly TRBD1 (6 bases). V was shortened by 0 bases and J by 3 bases, with 10 bases between the two germline ends. Germline V gene data show CDR1 as SGDLS and CDR2 as YYNGEE. CDR3 length: 15 amino acids. The DNA for the CDR3 is TGTGCCAGCAGCGTAGCGGGACAAGACAATCAGCCCCAGCATTTT. Its translation: CASSVAGQDNQPQHF.

Ten or more counts support this clonotype. V is TRBV12-3 or TRBV12-4 and J is TRBJ1-1; D is possibly TRBD1 (6 bases). CDR3 length: 12 amino acids. Trimming cost V 4 bases and J 4 bases, with 7 bases left between them. In DNA form, the CDR3 reads TGTGCCAGCAGTTCAGGGGTCACTGAAGCTTTCTTT. This codes for CASSSGVTEAFF.

This clonotype was seen only a few times. This chain connects TRBV29-1 to TRBJ2-7; 8 nucleotides agree with TRBD2. The CDR3 loop spans 15 amino acids. Germline values: CDR1 SQVTM, CDR2 ANQGSEA. J lost 9 bases, V lost 5 bases, and 18 bases had no gene match. The CDR3 sequence: CSVPEPGTSGIGQYF. The CDR3, as DNA: TGCAGCGTTCCCGAACCCGGGACTAGTGGAATAGGGCAGTACTTC.

This clonotype was counted only a few times. V and J are TRBV5-1 and TRBJ2-3, with 9 bases lining up with TRBD1. The V gene's germline CDR1 is SGHRS and CDR2 YFSETQ. CDR3 length: 16 residues. With V trimmed by 3 bases and J by 2 bases, 7 bases remained unmatched. The DNA for the CDR3 is TGCGCCAGCAGCTCGGGTCGGACAGGGGCCACAGATACGCAGTATTTT. Translating gives CASSSGRTGATDTQYF.

Only a few counts were recorded for this clonotype. The gene calls are TRBV11-2 and TRBJ1-1, with TRBD1 matching over 7 bases. The germline CDR1 and CDR2 sequences are SGHAT and FQNNGV. V lost 6 bases and J lost 1; bases outside the gene matches: 5. CDR3 length equals 14 residues. The CDR3 DNA is TGTGCCAGCAGTTCTCGACAGGGGAACACTGAAGCTTTCTTT. Amino acids: CASSSRQGNTEAFF. The complete variable domain, with remaining parts taken from reference TRBV11-2 and TRBJ1-1, reads EAGVAQSPRYKIIEKRQSVAFWCNPISGHATLYWYQQILGQGPKLLIQFQNNGVVDDSQLPKDRFSAERLKGVDSTLKIQPAKLEDSAVYLCASSSRQGNTEAFFGQGTRLTVV.

The genes are TRBV30 and TRBJ1-5, with 7 bases identical to TRBD1. CDR1 is GTSNPN, CDR2 SVGIG, per germline (reference sequence). V trimming: 1 base; J trimming: 2 bases; junction bases outside the gene matches: 5. CDR3 length equals 15 residues. In DNA, the CDR3 is TGTGCCTGGAGTGCCCGACAGGGAGGCAATCAGCCCCAGCATTTT. Amino acids: CAWSARQGGNQPQHF. Looking up the rest from reference TRBV30 and TRBJ1-5 gives the full variable domain: SQTIHQWPATLVQPVGSPLSLECTVEGTSNPNLYWYRQAAGRGLQLLFYSVGIGQISSEVPQNLSASRPQDRQFILSSKKLLLSDSGFYLCAWSARQGGNQPQHFGDGTRLSIL.

This clonotype was counted between two and nine times. The CDR3 DNA reads TGTGCCAGCAGTTTATATCCCGACAGATTTGGCTACACCTTC. It specifies CASSLYPDRFGYTF. The chain uses TRBV27 and TRBJ1-2, with D tentatively TRBD1 (5 bases). The germline V gene has CDR1 MNHEY and CDR2 SMNVEV (reference sequence). V lost 1 base to trimming and J lost 7 bases, with 13 bases between them. CDR3 length equals 14 residues.

This clonotype showed up many times. The rearrangement uses TRBV6-1 and TRBJ1-5, with D tentatively TRBD1 (5 bases). Germline-derived CDR1 and CDR2 are MNHNS and SASEGT. Trimming stripped 6 bases from V and 3 bases from J, with 9 bases between. This CDR3 has 13 residues. The CDR3 region has the DNA TGTGCCAGCAGAGGGGAGACCAATCAGCCCCAGCATTTT. Amino acid sequence: CASRGETNQPQHF.

This clonotype occurred a few times. The J gene is TRBJ2-1, the V gene TRBV20-1, with 7 positions matching TRBD1. TRBJ2-5 matches the DNA end more closely, so the J call is doubtful. Germline CDR1 DFQATT, CDR2 SNEGSKA (reference sequence). The CDR3 has 12 amino acids. The CDR3 spells CSAWDSKETQYF. CDR3 sequence (DNA): TGCAGTGCGTGGGACAGTAAAGAGACCCAGTACTTC.

This clonotype appeared many times. The chain uses TRBV5-1 and TRBJ2-7; D not certain. The germline V gene has CDR1 SGHRS and CDR2 YFSETQ. The CDR3 has 13 residues. V lost 4 bases, J lost 4 bases, and 12 bases lay in between. The CDR3 loop reads CASSLASNYEQYF. CDR3 DNA sequence: TGCGCCAGCAGCCTGGCCTCAAATTACGAGCAGTACTTC.

The chain has TRBV27 and TRBJ1-2; D might be TRBD1 (6 bases). The CDR3 runs 13 residues. CDR1 is MNHEY, CDR2 SMNVEV, per germline (reference sequence). V lost 7 bases to trimming and J lost 4 bases, with 13 bases between them. CDR3 DNA: TGTGCCAGCAAGGGGGGACCTCTCTATGGCTACACCTTC. Its translation: CASKGGPLYGYTF.

The chain is built from TRBV30 and TRBJ1-5; no clear D. The germline V and J ends were trimmed by 0 bases and 0 bases, with 9 bases remaining between them. Germline values: CDR1 GTSNPN, CDR2 SVGIG (reference sequence). The CDR3 totals 15 residues. CDR3 DNA: TGTGCCTGGAGTGTAGGGCACGGTAGCAATCAGCCCCAGCATTTT. It encodes CAWSVGHGSNQPQHF.

A few counts support this clonotype. The rearrangement joins TRBV7-2 to TRBJ1-1; 9 nucleotides align to TRBD1. V lost 4 bases, J lost 1 base, and 10 bases stayed unmatched. CDR1 SGHTA and CDR2 FQGNSA come from the germline V gene. The CDR3 is made up of 17 amino acids. CDR3 sequence reads: CASSSAGTGFWNTEAFF. Written as DNA, the CDR3 is TGTGCCAGCAGCTCAGCCGGGACAGGGTTCTGGAACACTGAAGCTTTCTTT. The full variable domain, rest sourced from reference TRBV7-2 and TRBJ1-1, is GAGVSQSPSNKVTEKGKDVELRCDPISGHTALYWYRQSLGQGLEFLIYFQGNSAPDKSGLPSDRFSAERTGGSVSTLTIQRTQQEDSAVYLCASSSAGTGFWNTEAFFGQGTRLTVV.

In this sample, this clonotype turned up many times. This sequence joins TRBV5-1 and TRBJ2-1, with D maybe TRBD2 (5 bases). Trimming stripped 3 bases from V and 3 bases from J, with 16 bases between. The CDR3 is 16 residues long. Germline CDR1 reads SGHRS; CDR2 reads YFSETQ. The CDR3 region has the DNA TGCGCCAGCAGCTACGTAATGACGGCGGGCTACAATGAGCAGTTCTTC. It encodes CASSYVMTAGYNEQFF.

This clonotype was seen a few times. This chain connects TRBV19 to TRBJ1-1; D unresolved. The germline V and J ends were trimmed by 6 bases and 1 base, with 15 bases remaining between them. CDR1 and CDR2 (germline): LNHDA, SQIVND (reference sequence). The CDR3 has 15 amino acids. CDR3: CASRLGSYRNTEAFF. In DNA, the CDR3 is TGTGCCAGTAGACTCGGCAGTTATCGGAACACTGAAGCTTTCTTT.

This clonotype was picked up many times. This sequence joins TRBV11-1 and TRBJ2-6; maybe TRBD1 (5 bases). The V gene lost 4 bases and the J gene lost 4 bases, with 11 bases spanning the gap. The CDR3 loop spans 15 amino acids. Germline V gene lookup returns CDR1 SGHAT and CDR2 FQDESV (reference sequence). CDR3 in amino acids: CASSSQGTGANVLTF. In DNA form, the CDR3 reads TGTGCCAGCAGCTCGCAGGGTACCGGGGCCAACGTCCTGACTTTC.

There are a few counts of this clonotype. The chain uses TRBV9 and TRBJ2-6, with D possibly being TRBD2 (5 bases). Deletions cut 0 bases from V and 7 bases from J, with 17 bases between. This CDR3 spans 17 amino acids. Germline V gene data show CDR1 as SGDLS and CDR2 as YYNGEE. The CDR3 coding sequence is TGTGCCAGCAGCGTAGATTCGGGAAGGACGGTCGCCAACGTCCTGACTTTC. Translated, it gives CASSVDSGRTVANVLTF. Supplemented by reference TRBV9 and TRBJ2-6, the full variable domain reads DSGVTQTPKHLITATGQRVTLRCSPRSGDLSVYWYQQSLDQGLQFLIQYYNGEERAKGNILERFSAQQFPDLHSELNLSSLELGDSALYFCASSVDSGRTVANVLTFGAGSRLTVL.

This clonotype was observed a handful of times. This may arise from a read error, as a much more abundant clone is one base away. This rearrangement joins TRBV28 to TRBJ2-7; TRBD1 matches 7 bases. The CDR3 is made up of 14 amino acids. Germline V CDR1 and CDR2: MDHEN, SYDVKM. Trimming cost V 5 bases and J 5 bases; bases outside gene matches: 9. Here the CDR3 DNA reads TGTGCCAGCAGTGAACAGGGGCGCCCCCACGAGCAGTACTTC. Its translation: CASSEQGRPHEQYF. Full variable domain (remainder filled in from reference TRBV28 and TRBJ2-7): DVKVTQSSRYLVKRTGEKVFLECVQDMDHENMFWYRQDPGLGLRLIYFSYDVKMKEKGDIPEGYSVSREKKERFSLILESASTNQTSMYLCASSEQGRPHEQYFGPGTRLTVT.

This clonotype was detected ten times or more. The V and J genes are TRBV6-1 and TRBJ1-1; D remains unclear. V gave up 0 bases and J gave up 8 bases, with 7 bases separating them. The germline CDR1 and CDR2 sequences are MNHNS and SASEGT. CDR3 size: 12 residues. CDR3 residues: CASSEAMGEAFF. The CDR3 coding sequence is TGTGCCAGCAGTGAAGCGATGGGAGAAGCTTTCTTT.

The chain uses TRBV18 and TRBJ1-1; TRBD1 agrees at 8 bases. In germline, CDR1 is KGHSH, CDR2 LQKENI. Trimming at V came to 1 base and at J to 3 bases, leaving 4 bases not matched to a gene. The CDR3 contains 15 residues. The CDR3 loop is CASSPQQGADTEAFF. CDR3 in DNA: TGTGCCAGCTCACCACAGCAGGGGGCGGACACTGAAGCTTTCTTT. Combining the CDR3 with reference TRBV18 and TRBJ1-1 gives the whole variable domain NAGVMQNPRHLVRRRGQEARLRCSPMKGHSHVYWYRQLPEEGLKFMVYLQKENIIDESGMPKERFSAEFPKEGPSILRIQQVVRGDSAAYFCASSPQQGADTEAFFGQGTRLTVV.

The V call is TRBV20-1, the J call TRBJ2-7; maybe TRBD2 (5 bases). The CDR3 is 15 residues long. CDR1 and CDR2 from the germline V gene are DFQATT and SNEGSKA (reference sequence). The germline V and J ends were trimmed by 4 bases and 0 bases, with 16 bases remaining between them. CDR3 DNA: TGCAGTGCTACCCATGGTTGGGAGTTCTCCTACGAGCAGTACTTC. Its protein product is CSATHGWEFSYEQYF.

Turning to this clonotype: A clone one base away is much larger, so this may be a read error. The chain links TRBV6-5 to TRBJ2-3; 10 bases map to TRBD1. This CDR3 spans 22 amino acids. Germline CDR1 MNHEY, CDR2 SVGAGI. The CDR3: CASSYPVTHSRTGGSSTDAQYF. DNA for the CDR3: TGTGCCAGCAGTTACCCCGTCACACATTCCCGGACAGGGGGGTCCAGCACAGATGCGCAGTATTTT.